This T cell receptor (beta chain) was recovered during a study of neoadjuvant nivolumab and ipilimumab in lung cancer. Per germline, CDR1 SGHRS and CDR2 YFSETQ. The ends lost 4 bases at V and 7 bases at J; junction bases unmatched: 4. The CDR3 length is 12 residues. Assay: immunoSEQ multiplex PCR; the TCRdb copy retains only in-frame clones and omits some. The sample has more than 15,000 clones, around 79% seen once; the top ten hold under 9.5%. Study-wide points: Pretherapy blood TCR richness correlated positively with resected tumor richness. Only two of four nivolumab-treated tumors gained richness and clonality by surgery. Only a single major-pathologic-response sample was available for clonality analysis.

This clone was observed once. The target antigen is unknown. The sequenced sample was tumor tissue, obtained after neoadjuvant nivolumab, alone or with ipilimumab, at or shortly before surgery. This clonotype was obtained from an adult with non-small cell lung cancer. This chain links TRBV5-1 with TRBJ1-2, with 7 bases matching TRBD1. The CDR3 sequence is CASSADRVGYTF. CDR3 DNA: TGCGCCAGCAGCGCTGACAGGGTTGGCTACACCTTC.